The 5 T cell receptor beta chains in this list originate from one sample, sequenced in a study of T cells in Graves' hyperthyroidism and ophthalmopathy (dated by TCRdb to about 2019). Library generation was performed with multiplex PCR. Instrument used: Illumina HiSeq 2000. TCR beta CDR3 regions were amplified from RNA transcripts. The first round of RT-PCR for the TCR CDR3 was performed with the HTBI primer set and the Qiagen OneStep RT-PCR kit. TCRdb took the public reads, trimmed them with fastp at Q25, ran MiXCR for clone calling and kept in-frame beta chains. For every CDR3 protein sequence, its rows merge into one entry that carries the most common genes and DNA. The sample table holds about 260,000 distinct CDR3 sequences, of which roughly 22% were seen once. The ten biggest clones cover 50% to 75% of the sample. Sequenced sample: blood. All receptors derive from a man aged 25 to 45 with Graves' ophthalmopathy.

The chain links TRBV10-1 to TRBJ2-2; 9 nucleotides line up with TRBD2. Trimming cost V 4 bases and J 3 bases; bases outside gene matches: 3. CDR1 is WNHNN and CDR2 is SYGVQD in the germline V gene (reference sequence). The CDR3 has 15 residues. The CDR3 loop is CASSVAGAHTGELFF. CDR3 bases: TGCGCCAGCAGTGTAGCGGGAGCTCACACCGGGGAGCTGTTTTTT.

The chain carries TRBV5-5 and TRBJ1-5; D ambiguous. The CDR3 is 13 amino acids. Germline CDR1 and CDR2: SGHKS and YYEKEE (reference sequence). Trimming removed 1 base from V and 7 bases from J, with 9 bases in between. CDR3 region: CASSLWDAQPQHF. The CDR3 region has the DNA TGTGCCAGCAGCTTGTGGGATGCGCAGCCCCAGCATTTT.

In the case of this clonotype: Given a much more abundant clone one base away, this may be a read error. The rearrangement links TRBV9 to TRBJ2-3, with 8 bases fitting TRBD2. Looked up from germline, CDR1 is SGDLS and CDR2 is YYNGEE. V was pared by 4 bases and J by 5 bases, with 9 bases of the junction left unmatched. CDR3 length equals 15 residues. The CDR3 DNA follows: TGTGCCAGCAGCACCCAAGCGGGGGAGATAGATACGCAGTATTTT. It codes for CASSTQAGEIDTQYF.

This clonotype was observed at least ten times. The chain carries TRBV30 and TRBJ2-1, with TRBD2 matching over 11 bases. Germline-derived CDR1 and CDR2 are GTSNPN and SVGIG (reference sequence). This CDR3 is 14 amino acids long. Trimming removed 3 bases from V and 7 bases from J; junction bases left unmatched: 5. Here the CDR3 reads CAWRSLAGVNEQFF. The CDR3 DNA reads TGTGCCTGGAGGTCACTAGCGGGAGTGAATGAGCAGTTCTTC.

This clonotype was observed a few times. The CDR3 sequence is CATSDRTETYGYTF. CDR3 DNA: TGTGCCACCAGTGATCGGACAGAAACCTATGGCTACACCTTC. This chain connects TRBV24-1 to TRBJ1-2, with D perhaps matching TRBD1 (6 bases). Per germline, CDR1 KGHDR and CDR2 SFDVKD. This CDR3 comprises 14 residues. V lost 3 bases, J lost 4 bases, and 11 bases lay in between.